The rows below give T cell receptor beta chains drawn from one sample of a study of siplizumab effects on memory and regulatory T cells. Assay used: immunoSEQ multiplex PCR; TCRdb lists only in-frame clones, some missing. The sample includes approximately 100,000 clones, around 94% of them seen just once. The sample was Tregs sorted from blood. These receptors all come from a human donor in good health. The CDR3 runs from the conserved cysteine through the conserved F or W. The order of the fields is J gene, V gene, D gene, clone size, CDR3 DNA, CDR3 protein. The D gene is left open where the match is weak. Size tells how often a clone was seen (once, few, many) or the class of an expanded clone, and some rows leave it out.

j_gene: TRBJ1-2; v_gene: TRBV28; d_gene: NA; abundance: NA; CDR3nt: TGTGCCAGCAGTTTCTTCAGGGGTCTGGGCTACACCTTC; CDR3aa: CASSFFRGLGYTF
j_gene: TRBJ1-4; v_gene: TRBV20-1; d_gene: NA; abundance: NA; CDR3nt: TGCAGTGCTAGAGTTTACGAAAAACTGTTTTTT; CDR3aa: CSARVYEKLFF
j_gene: TRBJ1-1; v_gene: TRBV28; d_gene: NA; abundance: NA; CDR3nt: TGTGCCAGCAGAAGAGGGGGACTTACTGAAGCTTTCTTT; CDR3aa: CASRRGGLTEAFF
j_gene: TRBJ1-2; v_gene: TRBV25-1; d_gene: NA; abundance: NA; CDR3nt: TGTGCCAGCAGTGAATTTGGGGGCTACACCTTC; CDR3aa: CASSEFGGYTF
j_gene: TRBJ2-1; v_gene: TRBV20-1; d_gene: NA; abundance: NA; CDR3nt: TGCAGTGCTAGAGGTAATGAGAAGCAGTTCTTC; CDR3aa: CSARGNEKQFF
j_gene: TRBJ2-5; v_gene: TRBV6-5; d_gene: TRBD2; abundance: NA; CDR3nt: TGTGCCAGCAGAAGGGGACTAGCCCTCCAAGAGACCCAGTACTTC; CDR3aa: CASRRGLALQETQYF
j_gene: TRBJ2-1; v_gene: TRBV2; d_gene: TRBD1; abundance: NA; CDR3nt: TGTGCCAGCAGGGCAGGGGGCTCCTACAATGAGCAGTTCTTC; CDR3aa: CASRAGGSYNEQFF
j_gene: TRBJ2-2; v_gene: TRBV19; d_gene: NA; abundance: NA; CDR3nt: TGTGCCAGTAGTACCCCATTGAACACCGGGGAGCTGTTTTTT; CDR3aa: CASSTPLNTGELFF
j_gene: TRBJ2-1; v_gene: TRBV19; d_gene: TRBD2; abundance: NA; CDR3nt: TGTGCCAGTAGTATTTTAGGTGCGGGAGTGGTGAATGAGCAGTTCTTC; CDR3aa: CASSILGAGVVNEQFF
j_gene: TRBJ2-7; v_gene: TRBV11-1; d_gene: NA; abundance: NA; CDR3nt: TGTGCCAGCAGCTTAGCTGTGGGGCAATCAAAGTACTTC; CDR3aa: CASSLAVGQSKYF
j_gene: TRBJ2-7; v_gene: TRBV25-1; d_gene: NA; abundance: once; CDR3nt: TGTGCCAGCAGTGAGTTCCGGGGACTTGCCTACGAGCAGTACTTC; CDR3aa: CASSEFRGLAYEQYF
j_gene: TRBJ1-5; v_gene: TRBV29-1; d_gene: NA; abundance: NA; CDR3nt: TGCAGCGTTGAAGTATACCAGGGTCAGCCCCAGCATTTT; CDR3aa: CSVEVYQGQPQHF
j_gene: TRBJ2-2; v_gene: TRBV10-2; d_gene: TRBD2; abundance: NA; CDR3nt: TGCGCCAGCAAGGCTAGCGGGTCGTTCAGGGGGGAGCTGTTTTTT; CDR3aa: CASKASGSFRGELFF
j_gene: TRBJ2-7; v_gene: TRBV6-5; d_gene: NA; abundance: few; CDR3nt: TGTGCCAGCAGTCCCCGGGCGGTCGTACACGAGCAGTACTTC; CDR3aa: CASSPRAVVHEQYF
j_gene: TRBJ2-7; v_gene: TRBV6-5; d_gene: NA; abundance: NA; CDR3nt: TGTGCCAGCAGTAGGAAGTCCGCCTACGAGCAGTACTTC; CDR3aa: CASSRKSAYEQYF
j_gene: TRBJ1-2; v_gene: TRBV6-6; d_gene: NA; abundance: NA; CDR3nt: TGTGCCAGCAGACTAGGGACGTCGCCCTTGGGTGGCTACACCTTC; CDR3aa: CASRLGTSPLGGYTF
j_gene: TRBJ2-3; v_gene: TRBV5-1; d_gene: NA; abundance: NA; CDR3nt: TGCGCCAGCAGCTTGGGCTATTCAGATACGCAGTATTTT; CDR3aa: CASSLGYSDTQYF
j_gene: TRBJ1-1; v_gene: TRBV5-1; d_gene: TRBD1; abundance: NA; CDR3nt: TGCGCCAGCAGGGCGACAGGGGGCTTTGAGTCTTTCTTT; CDR3aa: CASRATGGFESFF
j_gene: TRBJ1-2; v_gene: TRBV6-6; d_gene: NA; abundance: NA; CDR3nt: TGTGCCAGCTTTCTTCCTGGGCGGGCAGGTTCCTATGGCTACACCTTC; CDR3aa: CASFLPGRAGSYGYTF
j_gene: TRBJ1-3; v_gene: TRBV27; d_gene: NA; abundance: NA; CDR3nt: TGTGCCAGCAGTTCCTCCGTCTCTGGAAACACCATATATTTT; CDR3aa: CASSSSVSGNTIYF
j_gene: TRBJ2-7; v_gene: TRBV20-1; d_gene: NA; abundance: NA; CDR3nt: TGCAGTGCCCCCACCCCTCCCGAGCAGTACTTC; CDR3aa: CSAPTPPEQYF
j_gene: TRBJ1-1; v_gene: TRBV28; d_gene: NA; abundance: NA; CDR3nt: TGTGCCAGCAGTTTTCCCGAGGGGGGGCGGACTGAAGCTTTCTTT; CDR3aa: CASSFPEGGRTEAFF
j_gene: TRBJ1-1; v_gene: TRBV18; d_gene: NA; abundance: NA; CDR3nt: TGTGCCAGCTCACCACCGTCTGGAGGGAACAGACGCCAAGGAGCTTTCTTT; CDR3aa: CASSPPSGGNRRQGAFF
j_gene: TRBJ1-3; v_gene: TRBV6-1; d_gene: NA; abundance: NA; CDR3nt: TGTGCCAGCAGTGTAAAAGGGTTCGAAACTGGAAACACCATATATTTT; CDR3aa: CASSVKGFETGNTIYF
j_gene: TRBJ2-1; v_gene: TRBV18; d_gene: TRBD2; abundance: NA; CDR3nt: TGTGCCAGCTCACCAAGGCTAGCGGACTACAATGAGCAGTTCTTC; CDR3aa: CASSPRLADYNEQFF
j_gene: TRBJ1-1; v_gene: TRBV9; d_gene: NA; abundance: NA; CDR3nt: TGTGCCAGCAGCCCCCGGGGGACGAACACTGAAGCTTTCTTT; CDR3aa: CASSPRGTNTEAFF
j_gene: TRBJ2-7; v_gene: TRBV11-2; d_gene: TRBD2; abundance: NA; CDR3nt: TGTGCCAGCAGCTTACAACTCGGACTAGCGTCCAAGTACGAGCAGTACTTC; CDR3aa: CASSLQLGLASKYEQYF
j_gene: TRBJ2-3; v_gene: TRBV28; d_gene: NA; abundance: few; CDR3nt: TGTGCCAGCAGTTTGCAGTTTAGCACAGATACGCAGTATTTT; CDR3aa: CASSLQFSTDTQYF
j_gene: TRBJ2-6; v_gene: TRBV11-1; d_gene: NA; abundance: NA; CDR3nt: TGTGCCAGCAGCGACCCCAGGGTTCCCGGGGCCAACGTCCTGACTTTC; CDR3aa: CASSDPRVPGANVLTF